This section outlines one TCR beta chain sequence together with its context. Its antigen is still unknown. The V and J ends lost 4 bases and 3 bases, in that order; junction bases with no gene match: 6. The CDR3 is 14 amino acids. The germline V gene encodes CDR1 SGHAT and CDR2 FQNNGV. Using immunoSEQ multiplex PCR, the repertoire was profiled, and TCRdb retains in-frame clones only, with some absent. The sample includes roughly 100,000 clones, 82% of them seen just once. This specimen comes from a study of T cell responses to AZD1222 COVID-19 vaccine. Study-wide results and caveats: There were vaccine-associated CD4 TCRs across spike, dominant at 160-218 and 743-854. In a largely white British group with more females than males, clonal diversity was possibly underestimated.

Material: peripheral blood, obtained on day 0 of AZD1222 vaccination. The chain has TRBV11-2 and TRBJ2-7; 7 bases map to TRBD1. This TCR derives from an adult in good health. The CDR3 bases are TGTGCCAGCAGCTCGAAGGGACAGTACTACGAGCAGTACTTC. Residues: CASSSKGQYYEQYF.